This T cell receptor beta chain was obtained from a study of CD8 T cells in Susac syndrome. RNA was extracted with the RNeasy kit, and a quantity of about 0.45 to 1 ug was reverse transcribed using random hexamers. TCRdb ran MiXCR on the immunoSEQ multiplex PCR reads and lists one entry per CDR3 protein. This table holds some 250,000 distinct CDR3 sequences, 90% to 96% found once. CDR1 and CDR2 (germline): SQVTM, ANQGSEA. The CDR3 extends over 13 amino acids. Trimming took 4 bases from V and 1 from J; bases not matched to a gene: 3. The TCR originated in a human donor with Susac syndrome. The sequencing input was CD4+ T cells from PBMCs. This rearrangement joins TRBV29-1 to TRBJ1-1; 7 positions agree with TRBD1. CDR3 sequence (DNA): TGCAGCGTTGTCCGGGACAGGAACACTGAAGCTTTCTTT. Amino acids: CSVVRDRNTEAFF.